The present entry profiles one T cell receptor beta chain with its context. The antigen remains unidentified. Repertoires were generated with immunoSEQ multiplex PCR, while TCRdb's copy carries only in-frame clones and drops some. The table shows some 23,000 clones, with around 70% occurring only once. This sample's time point: week 11, during vaccination. Every single dose of the vaccine, 300 ug of mutant IDH1 20-mer peptide, came with topical imiquimod. Astrocytomas found in donors were new, WHO grade 3 or 4, IDH1-mutant and ATRX-lost. This sample stems from a study of a mutant IDH1 vaccine in newly diagnosed glioma. Germline-derived CDR1 and CDR2 are MNHNY and SVGAGI (reference sequence). V lost 8 bases, J lost 1 base, and 8 bases stayed unmatched. The CDR3 totals 14 residues.

Here the sequenced sample was peripheral blood mononuclear cells (PBMCs), taken from a glioma patient whose treatment included an IDH1 peptide vaccine. This chain joins TRBV6-6 and TRBJ2-7, with 7 bases aligning to TRBD1. The clonotype was recovered from a man between 18 and 29 years old with glioma. Some clones in this sample may be carry-over from other donors' samples. The CDR3: CASADRVYSYEQYF. CDR3 coding DNA: TGTGCCAGCGCCGACAGGGTATATTCCTACGAGCAGTACTTC.